This T cell receptor (beta chain) emerged from a study of control samples from healthy donors and cancer patients. The germline CDR1 and CDR2 sequences are MNHNY and SVGAGI (reference sequence). Trimming pared 5 bases from V and 4 bases from J, leaving 11 bases between. This CDR3 is 14 amino acids long. Only in-frame clones appear in the TCRdb table, and some are missing; sequencing was by immunoSEQ multiplex PCR. The sample carries around 130,000 clones, about 88% recorded once. This clonotype was sampled from a man aged 50 to 59 in good health. Specimen: blood. This chain joins TRBV6-6 and TRBJ1-4, with TRBD1 as a possible D gene (5 bases). CDR3 bases: TGTGCCAGCAGTAGGGACCTGGGTAATGAAAAACTGTTTTTT. This translates into CASSRDLGNEKLFF.